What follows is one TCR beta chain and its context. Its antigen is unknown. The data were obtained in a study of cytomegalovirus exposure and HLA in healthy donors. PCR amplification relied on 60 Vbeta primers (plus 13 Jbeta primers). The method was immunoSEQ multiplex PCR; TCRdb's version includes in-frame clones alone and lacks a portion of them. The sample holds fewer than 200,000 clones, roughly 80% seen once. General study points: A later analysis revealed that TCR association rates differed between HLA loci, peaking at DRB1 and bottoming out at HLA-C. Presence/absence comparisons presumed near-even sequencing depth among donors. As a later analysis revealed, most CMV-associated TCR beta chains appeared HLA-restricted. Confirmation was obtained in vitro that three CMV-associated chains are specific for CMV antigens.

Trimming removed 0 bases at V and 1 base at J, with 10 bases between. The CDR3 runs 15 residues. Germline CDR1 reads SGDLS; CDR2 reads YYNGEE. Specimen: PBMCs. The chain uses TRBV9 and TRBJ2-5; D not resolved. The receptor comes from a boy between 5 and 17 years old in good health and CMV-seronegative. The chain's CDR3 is CASSVEDSPQETQYF. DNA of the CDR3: TGTGCCAGCAGCGTAGAAGACTCCCCCCAAGAGACCCAGTACTTC.